A selection of T cell receptor beta chains follows, all from one sample in a study of post-analysis software for immune sequencing data. Via MiXCR, TCRdb re-called the PCR reads, giving one row per CDR3 protein. The sample holds approximately 160,000 distinct CDR3 sequences; around 28% are singletons and the top ten take 1.5%. The specimen was blood. The receptors shown here come from a girl aged 5-17 years with multiple sclerosis. The CDR3 runs from the conserved cysteine through the conserved F or W. The D gene is left open where the match is weak. The size entry is marked missing in some rows and otherwise reads once, few, many or a size class.

j_call clone_size d_call v_call cdr3_nt cdr3_aa
TRBJ2-7 many TRBD2 TRBV20-1 TGCAGTGCTAAACTAGCGGGAGTACACGAGCAGTACTTC CSAKLAGVHEQYF
TRBJ2-5 - - TRBV20-1 TGCAGTGCTCCCACGGAACTATCAACCAATGAGCAGTACTTC CSAPTELSTNEQYF
TRBJ2-5 once - TRBV28 TGTGCCAGCAGTTTGCCGCATCAGCAGTACTTC CASSLPHQQYF
TRBJ2-1 once - TRBV5-1 TGCGCCAGCAGCCCAGAGGCAGGGCCGAGCGAGACCCAGTTCTTC CASSPEAGPSETQFF
TRBJ1-6 - - TRBV11-1 TGTGCCAGCAGCTGGGACACGCGGTCACTCCTCCACTTT CASSWDTRSLLHF
TRBJ2-1 many - TRBV3-1 TGTGCCAGCAGCCAACCACAGCTGTTCTCCTACAATGAGCAGTTCTTC CASSQPQLFSYNEQFF
TRBJ2-5 - TRBD1 TRBV28 TGTGCCAGCAGCCCTCAACCGGGACAGGGAGAGACCCAGTACTTC CASSPQPGQGETQYF
TRBJ2-5 many - TRBV5-6 TGTGCCAGCAGCTTGGGACGGGATCATCTATTTTTTCAAGAGACCCAGTACTTC CASSLGRDHLFFQETQYF
TRBJ2-6 - TRBD1 TRBV5-1 TGCGCCAGCAGCTTGTTTGGGACAGGGCCTCGCTCTGGGGCCAACGTCCTGACTTTC CASSLFGTGPRSGANVLTF
TRBJ2-1 - - TRBV2 TGTGCCAGCAGCAGAGACCTAGCCGATGAGCAGTTCTTC CASSRDLADEQFF
TRBJ2-2 - - TRBV6-5 TGTGCCAGCAGTTACTCGGGGACATCTTTGACCGGGGAGCTGTTTTTT CASSYSGTSLTGELFF
TRBJ2-1 many TRBD2 TRBV20-1 TGCAGTGCTAGAGATATAGCGGGAGTGGGCAATGAGCAGTTCTTC CSARDIAGVGNEQFF